The clone carrying this T cell receptor (beta chain) appeared a few times. Its antigen is undetermined. The sample belongs to a study of human T cells and chemical hapten exposure. About the study: Per-sample TCR yields varied mainly from small pooled library volume differences.

The study, taken as a whole, reports: TCRs exceeding 1 in 1000 frequency stayed unchanged with DPC sensitization.

As for time point: healthy volunteer bleed at 2 weeks. The starting material, unfractionated whole blood, was used for total RNA extraction. In germline, CDR1 is ENHRY, CDR2 SYGVKD. The germline V and J ends were trimmed by 2 bases and 0 bases, with 8 bases remaining between them. The CDR3 has 14 residues. TCRdb called the RACE reads again in MiXCR, with one record for every CDR3 protein. The sample gives about 130,000 distinct CDR3 sequences, roughly 9% of which show up once; approximately 1.6% is in the top ten. Material for sequencing was whole blood. This chain links TRBV10-3 with TRBJ2-7, with D possibly called TRBD1 or TRBD2 (5 bases each). The sequence was collected from a male donor in good health. Some clones in this sample may be carry-over from other donors' samples. In DNA, the CDR3 is TGTGCCATCAGTGAGGGGACCGTCTCCTACGAGCAGTACTTC. This sequence encodes CAISEGTVSYEQYF.